The T cell receptor (beta chain) described here comes from a study of blood T cell repertoires in COVID-19. As handled by the study authors: Estimation of nucleated cell counts was performed using reference gene primer amplification. Only in-frame clones appear in the TCRdb table, and some are missing; sequencing was by immunoSEQ multiplex PCR. The V and J calls and the clone size are those of that table, but D and trimming were determined from the DNA. The sample consists of 120,000 to 150,000 clones, 75% to 90% of them appearing once. In germline, CDR1 is LNHDA, CDR2 SQIVND (reference sequence). V gave up 3 bases and J gave up 8 bases, with 11 bases separating them. The CDR3 is made up of 14 amino acids.

The V gene is TRBV19, the J gene TRBJ1-6; weak D call: TRBD1 (6 bases). Specimen: peripheral blood. This TCR derives from an elderly man with acute or convalescent COVID-19. In DNA form, the CDR3 reads TGTGCCAGTAGTATCACGGCAGGGGATTCACCCCTCCACTTT. Translated, it gives CASSITAGDSPLHF.